This TCR beta chain was recorded in a study of a mutant IDH1 vaccine in newly diagnosed glioma (dated by TCRdb to about 2021). For context, the study as a whole: Eight vaccinations were administered to patients in weeks 1, 3, 5, 7, 11, 15, 19 and 23, corresponding to visits V03 through V10. Vaccination began 4-6 weeks after radiotherapy alone, or alongside temozolomide cycles in the chemotherapy-containing groups. Peripheral blood was collected at six visits: V03 (baseline), V05, V07, V10, V12 and V13. Before enrollment, patients had received standard therapy of radiotherapy alone, temozolomide alone, or radiochemotherapy with temozolomide; most received the combination. Longitudinal TCRB deep sequencing was performed for some 25 treated patients wherever samples were available for exploratory analyses. Of the 25 to 40 patients who were treated, about 62% were male and around 40% were female, and the mean age was about 40 years. Results and caveats for the whole study, not just this receptor: Availability determined which PBMC samples were chosen for TCRB deep sequencing. Across multiple MHC alleles, vaccine-induced immune responses were seen in around 93% of patients. According to the authors, sample limitations meant that analyses of patient blood samples could not be reproduced. Changes in the top peripheral T cell clonotypes picked up by TCRB sequencing did not appear to be linked to pseudoprogression.

Library preparation was by the immunoSEQ multiplex PCR assay. Following the manufacturer's protocol, the hsTCRB Kit was used to amplify rearranged TCR beta chain sequences. An Illumina MiSeq was used to sequence the TCRB libraries. The original pipeline was this. The kit vendor's proprietary platform handled demultiplexing, trimming and gene mapping. TCRdb provides this immuneACCESS table in a form limited to in-frame rearrangements. Some clones are lacking; in checked studies, under half of them reflect an unresolved V gene, and why the rest are absent is not known. V and J calls and clone size come straight from that table; D and trimming were deduced from the DNA. The sample includes approximately 60,000 clones, with 80% to 90% observed a single time. 7.5% to 10% of the sample is taken by the ten largest. To note about this clone: The target of this receptor is not known. No much larger clone exists at a distance of one base, and base qualities are not known.

Sequences SNHLY (CDR1) and FYNNEI (CDR2) are obtained from the germline V gene. V gives up 5 bases and J gives up 3 bases, and the segment between their germline ends measures 20 bases. The CDR3 numbers 17 residues from cysteine through phenylalanine. Only the CDR3 part of the read is kept: 51 bases, read in frame from the first base. The time point label, as the study defines it: week 23, last vaccination. Each vaccine dose, consisting of 300 ug of a 20-mer mutant IDH1 peptide in Montanide, was administered subcutaneously with topical imiquimod. All donors had newly diagnosed IDH1-mutant astrocytomas of WHO grade 3 or 4 that showed loss of nuclear ATRX. The samples were drawn from NOA16, a multicentre, single-arm, open-label phase I trial in Germany that tested a mutant IDH1 peptide vaccine in humans for the first time. The DNeasy Blood and Tissue Kit was used to extract genomic DNA from EDTA blood for TCRB sequencing.

The receptor chain draws on TRBV2 and TRBJ2-1; TRBD2 could be the D gene, as 6 bases match. This clonotype originated in a woman aged 35 to 49 with glioma. Some clones in this sample may be carry-over from other donors' samples. This material consisted of PBMCs, taken from a glioma patient whose treatment included an IDH1 peptide vaccine. The nucleotide sequence reads TGTGCCAGCAGTTTCCGGGACTCCTCTTTTATCTACAATGAGCAGTTCTTC. Translation gives CASSFRDSSFIYNEQFF.